A selection of T cell receptor beta chains follows, all from one sample in a study of blood T cell repertoires in COVID-19. Only in-frame clones appear in the TCRdb table, and some are missing; sequencing was by immunoSEQ multiplex PCR. In the table there are some 240,000 clones, 80% to 90% of which are singletons. The sample consisted of peripheral blood. These receptors originate from a man aged 45 to 65 with active or convalescent COVID-19. The CDR3 runs from the conserved cysteine through the conserved F or W. A D gene is named only where the DNA matches it firmly. The listing skips clone size in some rows; elsewhere it reads once, few, many or a size class.

CDR3aa	CDR3nt	d_gene	abundance	v_gene	j_gene
CASRDGTDHLNTEAFF	TGCGCCAGCAGGGATGGGACAGACCACCTGAACACTGAAGCTTTCTTT	TRBD1	.	TRBV5-1	TRBJ1-1
CASSVAGASGEKLFF	TGTGCCAGCAGCGTAGCAGGGGCGTCAGGGGAAAAACTGTTTTTT	.	.	TRBV9	TRBJ1-4
CASSGSESKPYSYNEQFF	TGTGCCAGCAGCGGAAGTGAGTCCAAACCTTACTCCTACAATGAGCAGTTCTTC	.	.	TRBV9	TRBJ2-1
CASNTQGSSWGYTF	TGTGCCAGCAATACACAGGGGTCCAGTTGGGGCTACACCTTC	TRBD1	few	TRBV28	TRBJ1-2
CASSQGRGTGGNYGYTF	TGCGCCAGCAGCCAAGGAAGGGGGACAGGGGGCAACTATGGCTACACCTTC	TRBD1	.	TRBV4-1	TRBJ1-2
CASSLGTSGQFF	TGTGCCAGCAGCTTGGGAACTAGCGGGCAGTTCTTC	TRBD2	.	TRBV5-6	TRBJ2-1
CASTGLAGGVYNEQFF	TGTGCCAGCACGGGACTAGCGGGGGGGGTCTACAATGAGCAGTTCTTC	TRBD2	.	TRBV19	TRBJ2-1
CASSQTQREQFF	TGTGCCAGCAGCCAAACTCAACGGGAGCAGTTCTTC	.	.	TRBV3-1/TRBV3-2	TRBJ2-1
CAIRSGQGSEKLFF	TGTGCCATCAGGTCGGGACAGGGATCCGAAAAACTGTTTTTT	TRBD1	once	TRBV10-3	TRBJ1-4
CASSLGTKAFEKLFF	TGTGCCAGCAGCTTAGGGACTAAGGCCTTTGAAAAACTGTTTTTT	.	once	TRBV5-8	TRBJ1-4
CASSFQSGGSGTEAFF	TGCGCCAGCAGCTTCCAATCGGGTGGGAGCGGCACTGAAGCTTTCTTT	.	.	TRBV5-1	TRBJ1-1
CASSPEWDRGDQPQHF	TGTGCCAGCAGCCCGGAATGGGACAGGGGGGATCAGCCCCAGCATTTT	TRBD1	.	TRBV28	TRBJ1-5
CASSQHRGMNTGELFF	TGCGCCAGCAGCCAGCACAGGGGAATGAACACCGGGGAGCTGTTTTTT	TRBD1	.	TRBV4-1	TRBJ2-2
CASSLEWRELLDTQYF	TGTGCCAGCAGCTTAGAATGGCGGGAGCTCCTGGATACGCAGTATTTT	TRBD2	.	TRBV7-2	TRBJ2-3
CASSLEKLFF	TGTGCCAGCAGTCTAGAAAAACTGTTTTTT	.	.	TRBV25-1	TRBJ1-4
CASSLAGVGGGINEQFF	TGCGCCAGCAGCTTGGCGGGTGTCGGCGGGGGAATCAATGAGCAGTTCTTC	TRBD2	.	TRBV5-1	TRBJ2-1
CASFRDNQPQHF	TGTGCCAGCTTTCGAGACAATCAGCCCCAGCATTTT	.	.	TRBV28	TRBJ1-5
CAIGGGTEAFF	TGTGCCATCGGGGGGGGCACTGAAGCTTTCTTT	.	.	TRBV6-4	TRBJ1-1
CASSLRPSRGGQETQYF	TGTGCCAGCAGCTTACGGCCTAGTAGGGGGGGCCAAGAGACCCAGTACTTC	.	.	TRBV7-3	TRBJ2-5
CASKEYSSNQPQHF	TGTGCCAGTAAGGAGTACTCGAGCAATCAGCCCCAGCATTTT	.	.	TRBV19	TRBJ1-5
CASTQQGTGGTEAFF	TGCGCCAGCACCCAACAAGGGACAGGGGGCACTGAAGCTTTCTTT	TRBD1	.	TRBV5-1	TRBJ1-1
CASSLNGGQETQYF	TGCGCCAGCAGCTTGAACGGGGGACAGGAGACCCAGTACTTC	.	.	TRBV5-1	TRBJ2-5
CASRNTRTGLVEKLFF	TGTGCCAGTAGGAACACAAGGACAGGGCTGGTTGAAAAACTGTTTTTT	TRBD1	.	TRBV19	TRBJ1-4
CASSQDRRDYGANVLTF	TGTGCCAGCAGCCAAGACCGACGGGACTATGGGGCCAACGTCCTGACTTTC	TRBD2	once	TRBV4-2	TRBJ2-6
CASSLRDTQYF	TGCGCCAGCAGCTTGCGGGATACGCAGTATTTT	.	.	TRBV5-1	TRBJ2-3
CASSARLAGGDEQYF	TGTGCCAGCAGCGCCCGACTAGCGGGAGGAGACGAGCAGTACTTC	TRBD2	.	TRBV9	TRBJ2-7
CASDGGTGMYF	TGTGCCAGCGACGGGGGGACAGGGATGTACTTC	TRBD1	.	TRBV2	TRBJ2-7
CASAPGQGPTDTQYF	TGTGCCAGCGCCCCGGGACAGGGTCCCACAGATACGCAGTATTTT	TRBD1	.	TRBV25-1	TRBJ2-3
CASSYSPLATNEKLFF	TGTGCCAGCAGTTACTCACCGCTAGCAACTAATGAAAAACTGTTTTTT	.	.	TRBV6-5	TRBJ1-4
CASTKMPGGTTDTQYF	TGTGCCAGCACTAAAATGCCCGGGGGAACCACAGATACGCAGTATTTT	.	.	TRBV2	TRBJ2-3
CATEKGGAPPRTGELFF	TGTGCCACGGAGAAGGGGGGGGCGCCCCCGAGGACCGGGGAGCTGTTTTTT	.	.	TRBV10-3	TRBJ2-2
CASSRRTENTEAFF	TGTGCCAGCAGCAGACGGACAGAGAACACTGAAGCTTTCTTT	.	.	TRBV3-1/TRBV3-2	TRBJ1-1
CASSEVFGRGNTQETQYF	TGTGCCAGCAGTGAAGTTTTTGGGCGGGGTAATACCCAAGAGACCCAGTACTTC	.	.	TRBV2	TRBJ2-5
CASSQTSADYEQYF	TGTGCCAGCAGCCAAACTTCCGCCGACTACGAGCAGTACTTC	.	.	TRBV28	TRBJ2-7
CASSLRTSGSTGELFF	TGCGCCAGCAGCTTGCGAACTAGCGGGAGCACCGGGGAGCTGTTTTTT	TRBD2	.	TRBV5-1	TRBJ2-2
CASSETGGTDTQYF	TGCGCCAGCAGTGAAACAGGGGGCACAGATACGCAGTATTTT	TRBD1	once	TRBV10-1	TRBJ2-3
CASSLTSGSLYEQFF	TGTGCCAGCAGCCTCACTAGCGGGAGTCTCTATGAGCAGTTCTTC	TRBD2	.	TRBV3-1/TRBV3-2	TRBJ2-1
CASSPPRAGNTIYF	TGTGCCAGCAGCCCCCCCAGGGCGGGAAACACCATATATTTT	.	.	TRBV7-9	TRBJ1-3
CASSEEGSGFGEAFF	TGTGCCAGCAGTGAAGAGGGATCGGGGTTTGGTGAAGCTTTCTTT	.	.	TRBV2	TRBJ1-1
CASWGQQETQYF	TGTGCCAGCTGGGGGCAGCAAGAGACCCAGTACTTC	.	.	TRBV7-8	TRBJ2-5
CASSEGAGTDTQYF	TGTGCCAGCAGTGAGGGGGCAGGCACAGATACGCAGTATTTT	.	.	TRBV6-1	TRBJ2-3
CASSPQGDTEAFF	TGTGCCAGCAGCCCACAGGGTGACACTGAAGCTTTCTTT	.	.	TRBV7-2	TRBJ1-1
CASKGAPYNEQFF	TGTGCCAGCAAAGGGGCACCGTACAATGAGCAGTTCTTC	.	.	TRBV5-5	TRBJ2-1
CASRRGGQPQHF	TGTGCCAGCAGAAGGGGGGGACAGCCCCAGCATTTT	.	many	TRBV28	TRBJ1-5
CASSRTSGGGSEQFF	TGTGCCAGCAGTCGGACTAGCGGGGGGGGAAGTGAGCAGTTCTTC	TRBD2	.	TRBV6-2/TRBV6-3	TRBJ2-1
CASKLGGWQFF	TGTGCCAGCAAACTAGGGGGTTGGCAGTTCTTC	.	.	TRBV19	TRBJ2-1
CASSPGQAYYGYTF	TGTGCCAGCAGCCCGGGACAGGCCTACTATGGCTACACCTTC	TRBD1	few	TRBV27	TRBJ1-2
CASSLLAGTFPNEQFF	TGTGCCAGCAGCTTATTGGCGGGGACCTTCCCTAATGAGCAGTTCTTC	.	.	TRBV7-2	TRBJ2-1
CASMGWGGYEQYF	TGTGCCAGTATGGGATGGGGAGGATACGAGCAGTACTTC	.	.	TRBV19	TRBJ2-7
CASKGYEQYF	TGTGCCAGCAAGGGGTACGAGCAGTACTTC	.	.	TRBV6-5	TRBJ2-7
CARTGTGLHEQFF	TGTGCCAGGACCGGGACAGGGTTGCATGAGCAGTTCTTC	TRBD1	.	TRBV2	TRBJ2-1
CASSLPGTGNQPQHF	TGTGCCAGCAGTTTACCAGGGACAGGGAATCAGCCCCAGCATTTT	TRBD1	.	TRBV28	TRBJ1-5
CASSSGQGARGYTF	TGTGCCAGCAGTTCAGGACAGGGGGCGAGGGGCTACACCTTC	TRBD1	.	TRBV6-6	TRBJ1-2
CASSFLPPGTSLYNEQFF	TGTGCCAGCAGCTTCCTGCCCCCCGGGACATCCCTTTACAATGAGCAGTTCTTC	.	.	TRBV11-2	TRBJ2-1
CASSQSFRRGASYNEQFF	TGTGCCAGCAGCCAATCCTTCCGACGGGGGGCGTCCTACAATGAGCAGTTCTTC	.	.	TRBV4-2	TRBJ2-1
CATSGQDISGANVLTF	TGTGCCACCAGTGGCCAGGATATCTCTGGGGCCAACGTCCTGACTTTC	.	.	TRBV24-1	TRBJ2-6
CASEGGDTEAFF	TGTGCCAGCGAGGGAGGAGACACTGAAGCTTTCTTT	.	.	TRBV7-2	TRBJ1-1
CASSSRTGIKKANYGYTF	TGTGCCAGCAGTTCACGCACAGGGATAAAAAAGGCTAACTATGGCTACACCTTC	.	.	TRBV27	TRBJ1-2
CASSSMGAFSYEQYF	TGTGCCAGTAGCTCTATGGGGGCTTTTTCCTACGAGCAGTACTTC	.	.	TRBV19	TRBJ2-7